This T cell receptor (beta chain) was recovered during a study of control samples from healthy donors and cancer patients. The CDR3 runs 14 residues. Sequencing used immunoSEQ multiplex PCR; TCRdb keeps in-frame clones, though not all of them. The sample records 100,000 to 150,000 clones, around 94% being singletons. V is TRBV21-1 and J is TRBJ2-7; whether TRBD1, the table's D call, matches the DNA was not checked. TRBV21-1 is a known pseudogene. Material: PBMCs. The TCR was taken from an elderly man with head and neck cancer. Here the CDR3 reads CASSKRQGAHEQYF. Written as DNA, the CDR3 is TGTGCCAGCAGCAAAAGGCAGGGGGCTCACGAGCAGTACTTC.